This is a list of T cell receptor beta chains from one sample in a study of blood T cell repertoires in COVID-19. The method was immunoSEQ multiplex PCR; TCRdb's version includes in-frame clones alone and lacks a portion of them. The sample contains approximately 100,000 clones, roughly 92% of which appear only once. Sequences were obtained from peripheral blood. These receptors came from a man in his 70s with acute or convalescent COVID-19. The CDR3 runs from the conserved cysteine through the conserved F or W. D genes are given only for firm matches. Only some rows state a clone size, as once, few, many or a class for expanded clones.

V	J	D	size	DNA	CDR3
TRBV5-1	TRBJ2-1	NA	NA	TGCGCCAGCAGCGTACAGGGTATTGATGAGCAGTTCTTC	CASSVQGIDEQFF
TRBV6-5	TRBJ2-3	NA	NA	TGTGCCAGCAGTTATCTCCCCCTCGGGGATACGCAGTATTTT	CASSYLPLGDTQYF
TRBV28	TRBJ1-2	NA	NA	TGTGCCAGCAGTTCCATGACAAGTGGCTACACCTTC	CASSSMTSGYTF
TRBV19	TRBJ2-7	TRBD1	once	TGTGCCAGTAGCAAACGTCCGACAGGGAGCTCTTCCTACGAGCAGTACTTC	CASSKRPTGSSSYEQYF
TRBV7-6	TRBJ2-3	TRBD2	NA	TGTGCCAGCAGCCCTTTAGCGGGGGGGCGCGCAGATACGCAGTATTTT	CASSPLAGGRADTQYF
TRBV7-9	TRBJ2-1	TRBD2	once	TGTGCCAGCAGCCCAAGGACTAGCGGGGTGGGTGAGCAGTTCTTC	CASSPRTSGVGEQFF
TRBV7-9	TRBJ1-2	TRBD1	once	TGTGCCAGCAGCCCACAGGGGACGGAAGGCTACACCTTC	CASSPQGTEGYTF
TRBV7-2	TRBJ2-1	TRBD1	NA	TGTGCCAGCAGCTTAGGCCGAGGACAGGGGACGAACAATGAGCAGTTCTTC	CASSLGRGQGTNNEQFF
TRBV4-3	TRBJ1-2	NA	NA	TGCGCCAGCAGCCAAGGCAGGAAGGGGAACTATGGCTACACCTTC	CASSQGRKGNYGYTF
TRBV2	TRBJ1-6	NA	NA	TGTGCCAGCAGCGCCAGAGCGTATGAAGCACCCCTCCACTTT	CASSARAYEAPLHF
TRBV7-2	TRBJ1-6	TRBD1	NA	TGTGCCAGCAGCTTAGGGGGACAGCAGAATTCACCCCTCCACTTT	CASSLGGQQNSPLHF
TRBV19	TRBJ2-5	TRBD1	NA	TGTGCCAGTAGGGACAGGCGTGGACAAGAGACCCAGTACTTC	CASRDRRGQETQYF
TRBV27	TRBJ1-1	NA	once	TGTGCCAGCAGTTTAGGCCTGAACACTGAAGCTTTCTTT	CASSLGLNTEAFF
TRBV27	TRBJ1-2	TRBD1	NA	TGTGCCAGCAGTTCGAGGGACAGGTTTTTCTATGGCTACACCTTC	CASSSRDRFFYGYTF
TRBV4-2	TRBJ2-3	TRBD2	NA	TGTGCCAGCAGCCAAGCCCCCCAGCGGGGGGGACCAGATACGCAGTATTTT	CASSQAPQRGGPDTQYF
TRBV6-1	TRBJ2-5	TRBD1	NA	TGTGCCAGCAGTGAAGTGACAGGGGTGTCCCAGTACTTC	CASSEVTGVSQYF
TRBV18	TRBJ1-1	NA	NA	TGTGCCAGCTCGGACACCCAGACTGAAGCTTTCTTT	CASSDTQTEAFF
TRBV18	TRBJ2-7	NA	NA	TGTGCCAGCTCACCCTATAGTTCGAGTGAGCAGTACTTC	CASSPYSSSEQYF